These 20 T cell receptor beta chains originate from one sample sequenced in a study of blood T cell repertoires in COVID-19. Assay used: immunoSEQ multiplex PCR; TCRdb lists only in-frame clones, some missing. In the table there are about 160,000 clones, 85% to 95% of which are singletons. Sample: peripheral blood. The receptors were gathered from a woman aged 60-70 years with COVID-19, enrolled during active disease.

This chain links TRBV18 with TRBJ2-1, with 7 bases lining up with TRBD1. V trimming: 4 bases; J trimming: 4 bases; junction bases outside the gene matches: 13. The CDR3 spans 17 residues. In germline, CDR1 is KGHSH, CDR2 LQKENI. CDR3 loop: CASSRQTTGTAYNEQFF. CDR3 in DNA: TGTGCCAGCTCACGCCAAACTACAGGGACAGCGTACAATGAGCAGTTCTTC.

The J gene is TRBJ2-5, the V gene TRBV7-2; 7 bases line up with TRBD2. V shed 9 bases and J 0 bases; nucleotides not matched to a gene: 10. The length of the CDR3 is 15 residues. Germline lookup yields CDR1 SGHTA and CDR2 FQGNSA. This chain's CDR3 is CASGRGGPHQETQYF. CDR3 DNA: TGTGCCAGTGGGCGCGGGGGACCCCACCAAGAGACCCAGTACTTC.

The V and J genes are TRBV30 and TRBJ2-3; possible D gene TRBD2, 6 bases. Germline lookup yields CDR1 GTSNPN and CDR2 SVGIG (reference sequence). V was pared by 1 base and J by 2 bases, with 16 bases between. This CDR3 comprises 16 residues. The CDR3 DNA is TGTGCCTGGAGTGCCCGGGACTGGGAGATCACAGATACGCAGTATTTT. Protein: CAWSARDWEITDTQYF.

This rearrangement joins TRBV18 to TRBJ1-1, with 7 bases lining up with TRBD1. Losses at the gene ends were 4 bases for V and 3 bases for J; bases not matched to a gene: 5. The CDR3 extends over 14 amino acids. Germline V lookup: CDR1 KGHSH, CDR2 LQKENI. The CDR3 protein is CASSQGAGDTEAFF. The CDR3 DNA follows: TGTGCCAGCTCACAGGGGGCCGGGGACACTGAAGCTTTCTTT. The entire variable domain, with the rest obtained from reference TRBV18 and TRBJ1-1, is as follows: NAGVMQNPRHLVRRRGQEARLRCSPMKGHSHVYWYRQLPEEGLKFMVYLQKENIIDESGMPKERFSAEFPKEGPSILRIQQVVRGDSAAYFCASSQGAGDTEAFFGQGTRLTVV.

The rearrangement links TRBV4-3 to TRBJ2-3, with 9 nucleotides matching TRBD2. Germline values: CDR1 LGHNA, CDR2 YSLEER. Losses at the gene ends were 0 bases for V and 4 bases for J; bases not matched to a gene: 11. The CDR3 is 18 residues long. CDR3 nucleotide sequence: TGCGCCAGCAGCCAAGAGATCCCTAGCGGGGCCCTACCAGATACGCAGTATTTT. Encoded protein: CASSQEIPSGALPDTQYF.

The V call is TRBV6-6, the J call TRBJ2-3; TRBD1 might be the D (6 bases). In germline, CDR1 is MNHNY, CDR2 SVGAGI (reference sequence). Trimming pared 2 bases from V and 5 bases from J, leaving 17 bases between. This CDR3 comprises 16 residues. CDR3 nucleotide sequence: TGTGCCAGCAGTTACGGACAGTCTCCGGTGGGAGATACGCAGTATTTT. This gives the protein CASSYGQSPVGDTQYF.

This chain connects TRBV3-1 (or the pseudogene TRBV3-2) to TRBJ2-2; weak D call: TRBD1 (5 bases). V was trimmed by 4 bases and J by 4 bases, leaving 10 bases between them. CDR3 length equals 14 residues. The germline CDR1 and CDR2 sequences are LGHDT and YNNKEL (reference sequence). CDR3 protein: CASSLNTGTGELFF. The CDR3 DNA reads TGTGCCAGCAGCCTTAACACAGGCACCGGGGAGCTGTTTTTT.

The rearrangement links TRBV7-2 to TRBJ1-1; 7 nucleotides align to TRBD1. The CDR3 is made up of 13 amino acids. Germline V gene data show CDR1 as SGHTA and CDR2 as FQGNSA. Unmatched junction bases numbered 4, after V lost 5 bases and J lost 4 bases. In nucleotides, the CDR3 is TGTGCCAGCAGCCAAGGGACAGTCACTGAAGCTTTCTTT. This gives the protein CASSQGTVTEAFF.

This clone was seen once. V is TRBV4-3 and J is TRBJ2-7, with a tentative D call TRBD1 (6 bases). This CDR3 region has 19 residues. V lost 1 base and J 1 base, leaving 23 bases between the germline ends. Germline V gives CDR1 LGHNA, CDR2 YSLEER. The DNA of the CDR3 is TGCGCCAGCAGCCAAGGACCCAGCTTTGGGGGCGATACTTCCTACGAGCAGTACTTC. Translation: CASSQGPSFGGDTSYEQYF.

The chain combines TRBV19 with TRBJ1-5, with TRBD1 matching over 8 bases. J gave up 5 bases and V 8 bases, and 14 bases lay outside the gene matches. Germline V CDR1 and CDR2: LNHDA, SQIVND (reference sequence). This CDR3 region has 16 residues. CDR3: CASPYSGGTGYQPQHF. CDR3 DNA: TGTGCCAGTCCGTATTCTGGGGGGACAGGTTATCAGCCCCAGCATTTT. The entire variable domain, with the rest obtained from reference TRBV19 and TRBJ1-5, is as follows: DGGITQSPKYLFRKEGQNVTLSCEQNLNHDAMYWYRQDPGQGLRLIYYSQIVNDFQKGDIAEGYSVSREKKESFPLTVTSAQKNPTAFYLCASPYSGGTGYQPQHFGDGTRLSIL.

V gene TRBV11-2 combines with J gene TRBJ2-1; the D gene is possibly TRBD2 (5 bases). This CDR3 has 12 amino acids. Germline V lookup: CDR1 SGHAT, CDR2 FQNNGV. V was trimmed by 3 bases and J by 5 bases, leaving 5 bases between them. CDR3 sequence reads: CASSFGNNEQFF. Here the CDR3 DNA reads TGTGCCAGCAGCTTCGGGAACAATGAGCAGTTCTTC.

The chain employs TRBV5-6 and TRBJ2-3; D might be TRBD1 (7 bases). Per germline, CDR1 SGHDT and CDR2 YYEEEE. V gave up 3 bases and J gave up 1 base, with 12 bases separating them. CDR3 length: 15 residues. CDR3 DNA: TGTGCCAGCAGCTGGGGGGACAGCGGCACAGATACGCAGTATTTT. Translated, it gives CASSWGDSGTDTQYF.

This chain uses TRBV4-2 with TRBJ1-4; TRBD1 is a possible D gene (5 bases). Germline CDR1 and CDR2: LGHNA and YNFKEQ. CDR3 length: 17 residues. Trimming shortened V by 4 bases and J by 4 bases, and 19 bases separated the two germline ends. CDR3 loop: CASSPADIDSHNEKLFF. CDR3 DNA sequence: TGTGCCAGCAGCCCGGCCGATATAGACAGCCATAATGAAAAACTGTTTTTT.

The chain employs TRBV3-1 (or the pseudogene TRBV3-2) and TRBJ2-5; 7 bases line up with TRBD1. CDR1 and CDR2 from the germline V gene are LGHDT and YNNKEL (reference sequence). With 0 bases clipped from V and 5 bases from J, the junction kept 6 bases outside the gene matches. The CDR3 runs 15 residues. CDR3 sequence: CASSQDLGRGETQYF. For the CDR3, the DNA is TGTGCCAGCAGCCAAGATCTTGGCAGGGGGGAGACCCAGTACTTC.

V and J are TRBV19 and TRBJ1-1, with D possibly matching TRBD1 (5 bases). Germline V lookup: CDR1 LNHDA, CDR2 SQIVND (reference sequence). The CDR3 has 14 residues. V gave up 5 bases and J gave up 1 base, with 11 bases separating them. In DNA form, the CDR3 reads TGTGCCAGTAGTCCACAGACAGCGAACACTGAAGCTTTCTTT. It specifies CASSPQTANTEAFF.

The chain's CDR3 is CASSPSPRDRGYF. The CDR3 nucleotides read TGTGCCAGCAGCCCTTCCCCCCGGGACAGGGGCTACTTC. The chain links TRBV6-4 to TRBJ2-4; the match to TRBD1 covers 10 bases. Germline V gives CDR1 MRHNA, CDR2 SNTAGT. J lost 16 bases, V lost 6 bases, and 12 bases had no gene match. The CDR3 is 13 amino acids.

The chain couples TRBV29-1 to TRBJ2-5, with TRBD1 identical over 8 bases. J was trimmed by 4 bases and V by 2 bases; bases with no gene match: 3. The germline V gene encodes CDR1 SQVTM and CDR2 ANQGSEA. The CDR3 has 13 residues. The CDR3 is CSVEQGAGETQYF. In nucleotides, the CDR3 is TGCAGCGTTGAACAGGGGGCGGGAGAGACCCAGTACTTC.

J is TRBJ1-6 and V is TRBV5-5, with 10 positions matching TRBD1. The CDR3 has 18 residues. The ends lost 0 bases at V and 7 bases at J; junction bases unmatched: 10. CDR1 is SGHKS, CDR2 YYEKEE, per germline (reference sequence). CDR3 DNA sequence: TGTGCCAGCAGCTTGGCCTCCGGACAGGGGGTTTACAATTCACCCCTCCACTTT. Amino acid sequence: CASSLASGQGVYNSPLHF.

This sequence joins TRBV10-3 and TRBJ1-5; TRBD1 matches 10 bases. The V gene end was trimmed by 3 bases and the J gene end by 4 bases; junction bases not matched to a gene: 6. This CDR3 contains 16 residues. The germline V gene encodes CDR1 ENHRY and CDR2 SYGVKD. The CDR3 DNA reads TGTGCCATCAGTGATTGGACAGGGGGTAGGAATCAGCCCCAGCATTTT. Translating gives CAISDWTGGRNQPQHF.

The chain combines TRBV6-2 or TRBV6-3 with TRBJ1-4; no definite D call. The V end lost 1 base, the J end lost 4 bases, and 10 bases lay between the germline ends. The CDR3 spans 15 residues. Germline V gives CDR1 MNHEY, CDR2 SVGEGT. The CDR3 sequence: CASSYFGRGNEKLFF. CDR3 coding DNA: TGTGCCAGCAGTTACTTCGGACGGGGTAATGAAAAACTGTTTTTT.